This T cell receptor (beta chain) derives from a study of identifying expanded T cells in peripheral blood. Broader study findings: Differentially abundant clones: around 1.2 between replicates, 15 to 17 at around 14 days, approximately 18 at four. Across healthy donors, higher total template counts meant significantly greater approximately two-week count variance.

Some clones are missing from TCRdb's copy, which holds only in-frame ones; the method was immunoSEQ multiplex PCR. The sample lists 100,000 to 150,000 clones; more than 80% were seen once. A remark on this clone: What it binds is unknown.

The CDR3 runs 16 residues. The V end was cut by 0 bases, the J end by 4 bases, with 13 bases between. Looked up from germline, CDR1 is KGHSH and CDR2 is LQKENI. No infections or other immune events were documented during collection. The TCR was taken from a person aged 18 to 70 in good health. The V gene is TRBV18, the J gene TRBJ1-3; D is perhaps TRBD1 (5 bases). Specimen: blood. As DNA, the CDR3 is TGTGCCAGCTCACCACCTCCTGGGGGAGCCGGAAACACCATATATTTT. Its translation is CASSPPPGGAGNTIYF.